The present T cell receptor (beta chain) was sequenced within a study of cytomegalovirus exposure and HLA in healthy donors (dated by TCRdb to 2015 to 2018). With regard to the full study: An earlier analysis of some 550 of the donors reported 250 to 350 Gb of sequence data and roughly 110 million unique TCR beta sequences from roughly 200 million T cells. Every repertoire in the discovery cohort had been generated on one and the same sequencing platform. Because of strong linkage in the cohort, a handful of DR-DQ haplotypes were treated as single units for association and clustering. An earlier analysis of 500 to 750 of the donors applied high-throughput TCR beta sequencing to assess whether each TCR beta V gene segment acted as functional or pseudogenic. Genome-wide SNP genotypes for about 65% of the roughly 670 donors were used in a later genetic analysis, which treated that subset as a discovery cohort. About 300 gigabases of sequencing data and roughly 81 million unique TCR sequences made up an early release that covered nearly 650 HLA-typed donors. Both class I and class II loci were covered by HLA typing, at four-digit resolution. The later analysis used no new phenotypic data to find candidate immune exposures, relying instead on TCR beta sequences and their occurrence across donors. The study aimed to test whether signatures of past pathogen exposure could be identified by cataloging public T cell receptors. In addition to the first cohort of several hundred subjects, a separate validation cohort of approximately 130 different subjects was used. Typing coverage varied by locus: about 620-640 donors for A, B, C, DRB1 and DQB1; roughly 560 for DQA1; 600 to 610 for DPA1; roughly 470 for DPB1. To study patterns of TCR occurrence, a later analysis re-analyzed previously published TCR beta repertoires from just over 650 donors and added high-resolution HLA genotyping. The genetic ancestry cluster associated with self-reported Caucasian donors included over 65% of the approximately 430 genotyped donors. High-throughput TCR immunosequencing, statistical association of individual TCRs with disease status, and machine learning were combined to predict cytomegalovirus infection status. Donor age, sex, ethnicity and CMV serostatus were compiled alongside the repertoire data. Among a few hundred genotyped donors of the cohort, an average of approximately 250,000 unique TCR beta nucleotide sequences were sequenced per donor, around a sixth of them non-productive. Using immunosequencing, the study profiled T cell repertoires from approximately 700 subjects and related those repertoires to cytomegalovirus serostatus.

Overall study results and their limits: A later genetic analysis reported fewer N-insertions in productive TCRs among donors in an Asian-associated ancestry cluster than the approximately 700-donor mean. A further reported finding was that TCR beta sequences accurately predicted the HLA-A and HLA-B alleles for most subjects in the first cohort. In a later analysis, several top co-occurrence clusters were reported to appear linked to parvovirus B19, influenza, CMV and Epstein-Barr virus. Because HLA typing was missing for some donors at each locus, association tests included only the typed subset. The 87-base-pair reads could not distinguish some IMGT-functional V segments, including TRBV6-2 and TRBV6-3, so those segments were excluded. In a later analysis, HLA-associated TCR beta chains were found to be more clonally expanded and to have lower generation probabilities than equally common non-associated chains. Linkage disequilibrium might explain the correlated functional status among segregating V segments, but an unknown experimental factor could not be excluded. In a later analysis, the rate of TCR association differed among HLA loci, with DRB1 alleles having the most associated TCRs and HLA-C alleles having the fewest. CMV serostatus was the only immune exposure information available for the cohort. A later analysis found that most CMV-associated TCR beta chains appeared HLA-restricted, with HLA associations seemingly driven largely by CMV exposure. The authors suggested that the approach could potentially be extended to other disease states and immunological phenotypes. In vitro tests confirmed that a few of the cytomegalovirus-associated TCR beta chains recognize cytomegalovirus antigens. A total of fewer than 200 TCR beta chains were listed by the study as associated with cytomegalovirus. When HLA alleles, especially DR and DQ, strongly co-occurred, attributing TCR associations to individual alleles was difficult. The classifier was reported to diagnose cytomegalovirus status with high specificity and sensitivity in both the original cohort and the validation cohort. In an earlier analysis of approximately 590 of the donors, most TCR beta V segments appeared in productive rearrangements about 90% or about 30% of the time, broadly matching IMGT annotations. Most TCR sequences were seen in very few donors, while some public TCRs were found in many individuals. The presence/absence analyses assumed that sequencing depth was roughly uniform across donors, and that assumption may not be true. A cluster of highly shared sequence variants was judged likely to represent a technical artifact of the sequencing pipeline. At a false discovery rate of 0.05, a later analysis linked 15,000 to 20,000 TCR beta sequences to specific HLA alleles. In this cohort, only TCR beta chains were sequenced, and detectable features were limited by the absence of alpha or paired-chain data. Over 15 rarely observed V segments, including chromosome 9 orphons, were excluded from the earlier analysis of almost 600 of the donors because counts were too low. V-gene and J-gene trimming of TCR beta chains was associated with a missense DCLRE1C variant in a later genetic analysis, and the association was replicated in an independent cohort.

In the case of this clone: Its recognized antigen is unknown. No base quality values were provided; no much bigger clone lies one nucleotide off.

The cohort was made up of 500 to 800 healthy bone marrow donors. At the time of sampling, all cohort members were nominally healthy, though unrecorded immune exposures were likely present. The donor tested CMV seronegative, placing the donor among the 352 seronegative members of the cohort. A peripheral blood sample was provided by each donor, and peripheral blood mononuclear cells were used for TCR beta sequencing. The Qiagen DNeasy Blood Extraction Kit was used to extract genomic DNA from the blood cell samples. According to the germline V gene, CDR1 reads MNHNS and CDR2 reads SASEGT. V is pared back by 6 bases and J by 0 bases, with 8 bases lying between the germline termini. The CDR3, cysteine through phenylalanine, is 13 amino acids long. Solely the CDR3 DNA is kept, with 39 bases framed from the first base. The library was produced with the immunoSEQ multiplex PCR assay. The multiplex PCR relied on a mix of 60 forward primers for TCR Vbeta segments and 13 reverse primers for TCR Jbeta segments. The CDR3 region of rearranged TCR beta genes was amplified from genomic DNA with a multiplex PCR assay. The amplified TCR beta libraries were sequenced on the Illumina HiSeq System as 87-base-pair reads. The study's processing was this. A later analysis tallied some 79 million unique TCR beta chains across the 550 to 850 repertoires, and approximately 11 million of those chains were shared by two or more donors. Raw reads were error-corrected and collapsed into unique sequences by a nearest-neighbor algorithm in which closely related sequences were merged to remove PCR and sequencing errors. V, D and J gene segments were assigned by aligning CDR3 sequences to IMGT reference sequences. Each retained sequence needed at least a six-nucleotide match to both a V gene segment and a J gene segment. A rearrangement was called productive if the CDR3 had no stop codons and remained in frame with V and J, and every other rearrangement was called non-productive. Following IMGT convention, CDR3 was defined as the stretch from the second conserved V-encoded cysteine up to the conserved J-encoded phenylalanine. Sequences without an unambiguous match to a single V gene segment were excluded from the earlier analysis of over 500 of the donors. In an earlier analysis of roughly 500 of the donors, V segments were called functional above 56.7% productive rearrangements and were called segregating when the between-donor standard deviation exceeded 5%. A statistical classification framework was built for diagnosing cytomegalovirus status from the catalog of TCR beta chain sequences. V and J gene assignment, in a later analysis, came from comparing TCR nucleotide sequences with IMGT/GENE-DB human TR gene sequences. A later analysis assigned CDR3 sequences and most-parsimonious VDJ recombination scenarios with the TCRdist pipeline. In a later analysis, every TCR beta chain was defined by the combination of its CDR3 amino acid sequence and its V-gene family, and reads without a unique V-gene family were dropped. To address suspected cross-contamination and a sequencing artifact, a later analysis removed approximately 600 highly shared, low-generation-probability nucleotide sequences. For each public chain, a later analysis derived a clonal expansion index from normalized ranks of inferred template counts within each repertoire. In a later analysis, generation probabilities were computed with a VDJ recombination model fitted to out-of-frame rearrangements, and the resulting probabilities were checked against IGoR. A later analysis scored TCR-TCR, TCR-HLA and TCR-CMV co-occurrence with hypergeometric tests, applying a repertoire-size bias correction to TCR pairs. To estimate false discovery rates, a later analysis permuted the HLA or CMV assignments 20 times. In a later analysis, co-occurring TCRs were grouped using DBSCAN, with TCRdist sequence similarity added in when clustering inside HLA-allele-positive subsets. Repertoires with fewer than 30,000 or more than 120,000 public chains were left out of co-occurrence clustering, as were about five repertoires with anomalous nucleotide sharing. This immuneACCESS table, as held by TCRdb, lists in-frame sequences with V and J called but not all clones. Of the missing ones, under half trace to an unresolved V gene in checked studies; the others have no known cause. Clonal size and the V and J genes are those of that table, whereas D and trimming came from the DNA. The sample table records fewer than 250,000 clones; around 87% of these occur just once. Approximately 2% of the sample is held by the ten biggest clonotypes.

Rearrangement joined TRBV6-1 to TRBJ1-1, with no confident D gene call. The receptor was isolated from a young woman in good health and CMV-seronegative. Material for sequencing was PBMCs. The CDR3: CASSPSVNTEAFF. The DNA sequence reads TGTGCCAGCAGCCCCAGCGTGAACACTGAAGCTTTCTTT.